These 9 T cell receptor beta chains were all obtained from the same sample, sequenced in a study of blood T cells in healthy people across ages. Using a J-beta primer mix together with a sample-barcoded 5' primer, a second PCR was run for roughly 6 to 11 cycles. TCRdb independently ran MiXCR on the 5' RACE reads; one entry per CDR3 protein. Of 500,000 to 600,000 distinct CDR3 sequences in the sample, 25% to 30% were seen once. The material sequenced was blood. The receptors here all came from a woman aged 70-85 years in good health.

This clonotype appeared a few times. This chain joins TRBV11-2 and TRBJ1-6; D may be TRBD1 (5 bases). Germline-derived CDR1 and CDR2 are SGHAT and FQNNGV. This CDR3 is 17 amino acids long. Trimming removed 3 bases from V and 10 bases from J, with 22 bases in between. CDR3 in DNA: TGTGCCAGCAGCTTGGGGAGTTATACAGGCTTGGGATCACCCCTCCACTTT. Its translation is CASSLGSYTGLGSPLHF.

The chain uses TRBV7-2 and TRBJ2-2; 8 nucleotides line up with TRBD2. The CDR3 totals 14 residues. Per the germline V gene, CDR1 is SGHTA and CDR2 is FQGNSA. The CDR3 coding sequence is TGTGCAGTCCGACCGGGAGGGGCCTTCGGGGAGCTGTTTTTT. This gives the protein CAVRPGGAFGELFF.

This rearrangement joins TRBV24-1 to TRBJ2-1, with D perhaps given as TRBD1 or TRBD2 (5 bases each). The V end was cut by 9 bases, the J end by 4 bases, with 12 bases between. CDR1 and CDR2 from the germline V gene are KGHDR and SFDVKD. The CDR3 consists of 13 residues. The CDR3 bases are TGTGCCACCGAGGGGTATGGATACAATGAGCAGTTCTTC. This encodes CATEGYGYNEQFF.

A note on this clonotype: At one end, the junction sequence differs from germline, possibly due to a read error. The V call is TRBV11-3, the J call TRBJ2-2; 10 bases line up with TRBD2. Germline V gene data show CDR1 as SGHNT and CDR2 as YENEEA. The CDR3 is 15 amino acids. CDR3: CASSPGLAKTGELFF. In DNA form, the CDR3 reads TGTGCCAGCAGCCCGGGACTAGCGAAAACCGGGGAGCTGTTTTTT.

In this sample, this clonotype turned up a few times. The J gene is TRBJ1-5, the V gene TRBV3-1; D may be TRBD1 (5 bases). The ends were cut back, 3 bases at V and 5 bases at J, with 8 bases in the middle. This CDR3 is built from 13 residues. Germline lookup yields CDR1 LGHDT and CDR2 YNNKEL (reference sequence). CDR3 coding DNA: TGTGCCAGCAGCCAGGGACCCGATCAGCCCCAGCATTTT. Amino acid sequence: CASSQGPDQPQHF.

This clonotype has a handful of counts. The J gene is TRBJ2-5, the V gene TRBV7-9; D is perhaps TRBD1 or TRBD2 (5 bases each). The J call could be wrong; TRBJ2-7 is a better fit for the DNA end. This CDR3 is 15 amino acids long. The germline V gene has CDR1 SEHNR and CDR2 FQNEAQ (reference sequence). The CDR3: CASFSGQGVPLEQYF. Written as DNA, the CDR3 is TGTGCCAGCTTTTCGGGGCAGGGAGTTCCGCTCGAGCAGTACTTC.

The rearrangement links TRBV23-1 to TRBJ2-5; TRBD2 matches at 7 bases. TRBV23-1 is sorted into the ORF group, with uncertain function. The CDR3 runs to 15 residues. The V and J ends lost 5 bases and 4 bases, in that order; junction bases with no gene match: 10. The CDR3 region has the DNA TGCGCCAGCAGTATGGGGGAGGGATCCCGAGAGACCCAGTACTTC. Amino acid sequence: CASSMGEGSRETQYF.

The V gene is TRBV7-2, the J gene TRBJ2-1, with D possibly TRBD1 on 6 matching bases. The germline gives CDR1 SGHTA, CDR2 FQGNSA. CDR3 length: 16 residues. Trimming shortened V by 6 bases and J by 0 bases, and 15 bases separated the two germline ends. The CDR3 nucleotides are TGTGCCAGCAGGATCATGGGGGCCAGCTCCTACAATGAGCAGTTCTTC. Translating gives CASRIMGASSYNEQFF. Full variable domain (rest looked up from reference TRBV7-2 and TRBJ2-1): GAGVSQSPSNKVTEKGKDVELRCDPISGHTALYWYRQSLGQGLEFLIYFQGNSAPDKSGLPSDRFSAERTGGSVSTLTIQRTQQEDSAVYLCASRIMGASSYNEQFFGPGTRLTVL.

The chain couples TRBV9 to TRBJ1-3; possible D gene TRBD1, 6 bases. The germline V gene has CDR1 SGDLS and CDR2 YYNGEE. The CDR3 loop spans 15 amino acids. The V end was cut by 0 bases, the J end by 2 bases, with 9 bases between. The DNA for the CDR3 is TGTGCCAGCAGCGTAGTCCCAGGGGCTGGAAACACCATATATTTT. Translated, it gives CASSVVPGAGNTIYF. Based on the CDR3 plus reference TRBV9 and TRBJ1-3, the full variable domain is DSGVTQTPKHLITATGQRVTLRCSPRSGDLSVYWYQQSLDQGLQFLIQYYNGEERAKGNILERFSAQQFPDLHSELNLSSLELGDSALYFCASSVVPGAGNTIYFGEGSWLTVV.